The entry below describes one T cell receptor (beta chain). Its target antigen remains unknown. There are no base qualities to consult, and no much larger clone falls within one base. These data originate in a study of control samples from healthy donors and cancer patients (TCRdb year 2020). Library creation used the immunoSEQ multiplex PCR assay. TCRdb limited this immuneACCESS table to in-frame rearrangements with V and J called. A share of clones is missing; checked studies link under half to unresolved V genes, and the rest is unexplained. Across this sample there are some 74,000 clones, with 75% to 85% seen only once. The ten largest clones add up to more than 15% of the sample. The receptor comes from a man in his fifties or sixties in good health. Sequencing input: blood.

For the CDR3, the sequence is CASSSPPGGTQYF. At the DNA level, the sequence is TGTGCCAGCAGCTCCCCCCCCGGTGGGACCCAGTACTTC. Recombination joined TRBV7-3 with TRBJ2-5; the D gene identity is not certain. The CDR3 goes from the cysteine to the phenylalanine over 13 residues. Kept here is only the CDR3 DNA, which spans 39 bases and is read in frame from base 1. Taken from the germline V gene, the CDR1 and CDR2 loops are SGHTA and FQGTGA. A distance of 13 bases separates the germline ends of V and J, which lose 4 bases and 7 bases respectively.